The 21 T cell receptor beta chains in this list originate from one sample, sequenced in a study of T cell changes during pregnancy in multiple sclerosis. Repertoires were generated with immunoSEQ multiplex PCR, while TCRdb's copy carries only in-frame clones and drops some. The table lists about 64,000 clones, roughly 92% of them singletons. The input for sequencing was peripheral blood, taken in the second trimester of pregnancy. These TCRs come from a female donor with multiple sclerosis, enrolled in a pregnancy study.

This sequence joins TRBV4-1 and TRBJ2-1; 8 bases line up with TRBD2. Germline V lookup: CDR1 MGHRA, CDR2 YSYEKL. CDR3 size: 16 residues. The junction had 12 bases not matched to a gene; V was cut back by 1 base and J by 10 bases. CDR3 DNA sequence: TGCGCCAGCAGCCAAGGTCGGGCCAGCGGGAGAAACGAGCAGTTCTTC. Its translation is CASSQGRASGRNEQFF.

The J gene is TRBJ2-5, the V gene TRBV5-3, with TRBD2 identical over 15 bases. TRBV5-3 belongs to the ORF category, with a function that is uncertain. This CDR3 is 23 amino acids long. The junction had 24 bases not matched to a gene; V was cut back by 2 bases and J by 4 bases. CDR3 region: CARSFEHQMSPGLAGGMAETQYF. The CDR3 bases are TGTGCCAGAAGCTTTGAACACCAAATGTCACCGGGACTAGCGGGAGGAATGGCAGAGACCCAGTACTTC.

This clone was seen a few times. This sequence joins TRBV10-3 and TRBJ2-7, with 8 bases that match TRBD2. Trimming at V came to 2 bases and at J to 0 bases, leaving 6 bases not matched to a gene. The CDR3 length is 16 residues. From germline, CDR1 is ENHRY and CDR2 SYGVKD. As DNA, the CDR3 is TGTGCCATCAGTGAGCCCACTAGCGGAGCCTCCTACGAGCAGTACTTC. It codes for CAISEPTSGASYEQYF.

This clone has a single count. This rearrangement joins TRBV6-1 to TRBJ1-2; D is perhaps TRBD1 (5 bases). The germline V and J ends were trimmed by 4 bases and 2 bases, with 11 bases remaining between them. This CDR3 has 14 amino acids. Germline CDR1 is MNHNS and CDR2 is SASEGT. The CDR3 sequence: CASSAPDKNYGYTF. DNA for the CDR3: TGTGCCAGCAGTGCTCCGGACAAAAACTATGGCTACACCTTC.

V usage is TRBV7-2 and J usage is TRBJ2-5; 9 bases align to TRBD2. Germline loops: CDR1 SGHTA, CDR2 FQGNSA. CDR3 length: 13 residues. V gave up 6 bases and J gave up 2 bases; unmatched junction bases: 1. The CDR3 loop reads CASRLAGQETQYF. As DNA, the CDR3 is TGTGCCAGCAGGCTAGCGGGACAAGAGACCCAGTACTTC.

This clone occurred once. The V call is TRBV13, the J call TRBJ2-1; possible D gene TRBD2, 6 bases. Germline V gene sequence: CDR1 PRHDT, CDR2 FYEKMQ (reference sequence). Trimming removed 4 bases from V and 6 bases from J, with 22 bases in between. The CDR3 spans 17 residues. The CDR3 is CASSSHYRDSAANEQFF. The CDR3 nucleotides are TGTGCCAGCAGCTCGCACTACCGGGACTCCGCCGCCAATGAGCAGTTCTTC.

The chain uses TRBV6-6 and TRBJ2-3; 7 bases line up with TRBD1. Germline-derived CDR1 and CDR2 are MNHNY and SVGAGI (reference sequence). There are 15 residues in the CDR3. J was trimmed by 4 bases and V by 2 bases; bases with no gene match: 6. The CDR3 DNA is TGTGCCAGCAGTTACGACAGGGTTGGGCCAGATACGCAGTATTTT. Residues: CASSYDRVGPDTQYF.

The rearrangement joins TRBV29-1 to TRBJ2-7, with 8 nucleotides matching TRBD2. V was clipped by 3 bases and J by 4 bases; unmatched bases: 14. The CDR3 consists of 16 residues. Germline loops: CDR1 SQVTM, CDR2 ANQGSEA. The CDR3 DNA reads TGCAGCGTTGATTCAGGCCCCAGCGGGAGTTCTTACGAGCAGTACTTC. Encoded protein: CSVDSGPSGSSYEQYF.

This CDR3 reads CASSIWRTSGDEQFF. CDR3 bases: TGTGCCAGTAGTATTTGGCGGACTAGCGGCGATGAGCAGTTCTTC. This chain uses TRBV19 with TRBJ2-1, with 10 bases identical to TRBD2. The V gene end was trimmed by 3 bases and the J gene end by 8 bases; junction bases not matched to a gene: 7. CDR1 is LNHDA and CDR2 is SQIVND in the germline V gene (reference sequence). The CDR3 covers 15 residues.

The chain employs TRBV5-1 and TRBJ1-1; TRBD1 agrees at 10 bases. V lost 2 bases and J lost 1; bases outside the gene matches: 8. Germline assignment: CDR1 SGHRS and CDR2 YFSETQ. CDR3 length: 17 amino acids. CDR3 in amino acids: CASSLGRTGGKNTEAFF. The CDR3 DNA is TGCGCCAGCAGCTTAGGCAGGACAGGGGGTAAGAACACTGAAGCTTTCTTT.

Here the CDR3 reads CASSDRATYEQYF. For the CDR3, the DNA is TGTGCCAGCAGTGACAGGGCGACCTACGAGCAGTACTTC. V is TRBV25-1 and J is TRBJ2-7; D is perhaps TRBD1 (5 bases). Trimming stripped 3 bases from V and 2 bases from J, with 8 bases between. Germline CDR1 is MGHDK and CDR2 is SYGVNS. The CDR3 length is 13 residues.

The chain is built from TRBV10-3 and TRBJ1-1; 9 nucleotides line up with TRBD1. CDR3 size: 13 residues. The ends lost 9 bases at V and 3 bases at J; junction bases unmatched: 5. CDR1 and CDR2 (germline): ENHRY, SYGVKD. The CDR3 region is CAILQGADTEAFF. Here the CDR3 DNA reads TGTGCCATTTTACAGGGGGCGGACACTGAAGCTTTCTTT.

The chain joins TRBV27 to TRBJ2-7, with 8 bases lining up with TRBD1. Per germline, CDR1 MNHEY and CDR2 SMNVEV (reference sequence). The V and J ends lost 6 bases and 6 bases, in that order; junction bases with no gene match: 7. This CDR3 region has 13 residues. CDR3 coding DNA: TGTGCCAGCAGGACAGGGGAATTGTGCGAGCAGTACTTC. Amino acids: CASRTGELCEQYF.

The J gene is TRBJ2-1, the V gene TRBV6-4; 10 bases line up with TRBD2. J gave up 5 bases and V 2 bases, and 12 bases lay outside the gene matches. This CDR3 has 18 amino acids. In germline, CDR1 is MRHNA, CDR2 SNTAGT. The DNA of the CDR3 is TGTGCCAGCAGTGACCGGAAACCTAGCGGGAGACTACACAATGAGCAGTTCTTC. Residues: CASSDRKPSGRLHNEQFF.

This chain joins TRBV4-3 and TRBJ2-2, with unresolved D. Germline-derived CDR1 and CDR2 are LGHNA and YSLEER. V lost 3 bases, J lost 2 bases, and 4 bases lay in between. The CDR3 covers 13 residues. The DNA of the CDR3 is TGCGCCAGCAGCCATCCTAACACCGGGGAGCTGTTTTTT. Translated, it gives CASSHPNTGELFF.

V and J are TRBV10-1 and TRBJ2-7; no firm D call. There are 13 residues in the CDR3. The V end lost 0 bases, the J end lost 3 bases, and 6 bases lay between the germline ends. Germline lookup yields CDR1 WNHNN and CDR2 SYGVQD (reference sequence). The CDR3 spells CASSESPGYEQYF. CDR3 coding DNA: TGCGCCAGCAGTGAGTCGCCCGGCTACGAGCAGTACTTC.

The table lists this clone with a count of one. V is TRBV7-3 and J is TRBJ2-7, with D possibly TRBD1 on 6 matching bases. The CDR3 totals 13 residues. Deletions cut 4 bases from V and 6 bases from J, with 13 bases between. The germline CDR1 and CDR2 sequences are SGHTA and FQGTGA. In nucleotides, the CDR3 is TGTGCCAGCAGCTATACACAGGGTTCCGAGCAGTACTTC. Protein product: CASSYTQGSEQYF.

This sequence joins TRBV4-2 and TRBJ2-1; the D is unclear. The V end was cut by 0 bases, the J end by 5 bases, with 8 bases between. Germline lookup yields CDR1 LGHNA and CDR2 YNFKEQ. The CDR3 is 14 amino acids. The CDR3 sequence is CASSQDSLNNEQFF. DNA of the CDR3: TGTGCCAGCAGCCAAGATTCCCTAAACAATGAGCAGTTCTTC.

This rearrangement joins TRBV7-9 to TRBJ1-4; 8 nucleotides agree with TRBD1. The J segment lost 7 bases and the V segment lost 3 bases, leaving 7 bases of the junction unmatched. This CDR3 is built from 15 residues. The germline gives CDR1 SEHNR, CDR2 FQNEAQ (reference sequence). CDR3 sequence: CASSFGQGRGEKLFF. CDR3 sequence (DNA): TGTGCCAGCAGCTTCGGACAGGGTAGGGGTGAAAAACTGTTTTTT.

This clone was seen a single time. The rearrangement links TRBV2 to TRBJ2-7; the match to TRBD2 covers 11 bases. Per the germline V gene, CDR1 is SNHLY and CDR2 is FYNNEI. The CDR3 runs 13 residues. V trimming: 7 bases; J trimming: 7 bases; junction bases outside the gene matches: 6. Written as DNA, the CDR3 is TGTGCCAGCACACTAGCGGGAGAGGATGAGCAGTACTTC. Amino acid sequence: CASTLAGEDEQYF.

This chain uses TRBV5-4 with TRBJ1-2, with 8 bases matching TRBD1. Trimming removed 3 bases from V and 4 bases from J; junction bases left unmatched: 5. Germline assignment: CDR1 SGHNT and CDR2 YYREEE (reference sequence). This CDR3 comprises 14 residues. The CDR3 spells CASSSGQGIYGYTF. The CDR3, as DNA: TGTGCCAGCAGCTCCGGACAGGGAATCTATGGCTACACCTTC. The full variable domain, in which reference TRBV5-4 and TRBJ1-2 provide the parts outside the CDR3, is ETGVTQSPTHLIKTRGQQVTLRCSSQSGHNTVSWYQQALGQGPQFIFQYYREEENGRGNFPPRFSGLQFPNYSSELNVNALELDDSALYLCASSSGQGIYGYTFGSGTRLTVV.